This is a list of T cell receptor beta chains from one sample in a study of T cell changes during pregnancy in multiple sclerosis. Repertoires were generated with immunoSEQ multiplex PCR, while TCRdb's copy carries only in-frame clones and drops some. The sample shows 29,000 or so clones, more than 80% of them seen only once. The sequences come from CD8+ T cells from peripheral blood mononuclear cells, collected before pregnancy. These receptor sequences come from a female donor with multiple sclerosis, enrolled in a pregnancy study. The CDR3 runs from the conserved cysteine through the conserved F or W. D genes are given only for firm matches. The size of a clone is reported for some rows only, either as once, few or many, or as a class for expanded clones.

>-|TRBV6-1|TRBJ2-5|-
TGTGCCAGCTCCTTGGACTCGCGAGCGGGAGAGACCCAGTACTTC
CASSLDSRAGETQYF
>-|TRBV4-3|TRBJ2-1|-
TGCGCCAGCAGCCAAGTGGGGGGTAGGGAGCAGTTCTTC
CASSQVGGREQFF
>-|TRBV12-5|TRBJ1-1|-
TGTGCTAGTGGTTTCGGCCCAGACGGGACTGAAGCTTTCTTT
CASGFGPDGTEAFF
>-|TRBV5-1|TRBJ2-7|-
TGCGCCAGCACAAGGACGGTCGGGGTTTTCCTCGAGCAGTACTTC
CASTRTVGVFLEQYF
>TRBD2|TRBV6-4|TRBJ2-3|few
TGTGCCAGCAGTGAGCGGGAGACAGATACGCAGTATTTT
CASSERETDTQYF
>-|TRBV30|TRBJ1-5|once
TGTGCCTGGAGTTTAATGGATGGAGGCAATCAGCCCCAGCATTTT
CAWSLMDGGNQPQHF
>TRBD2|TRBV27|TRBJ2-1|-
TGTGCCAGCAGTTTCACGGGGGGGCCAAATGAGCAGTTCTTC
CASSFTGGPNEQFF
>-|TRBV10-1|TRBJ2-1|-
TGCGCCAGCAGTGAGCCGACGGGTAATGAGCAGTTCTTC
CASSEPTGNEQFF
>TRBD2|TRBV4-2|TRBJ2-2|-
TGTGCCAGCAGCCAAGCCCAAGGGGCGGGGGTACAGAACACCGGGGAGCTGTTTTTT
CASSQAQGAGVQNTGELFF
>-|TRBV7-2|TRBJ1-2|once
TGTGCCAGCAGCTTAGTAAATTACAGCTATGGCTACACCTTC
CASSLVNYSYGYTF
>TRBD1|TRBV6-1|TRBJ1-2|-
TGTGCCAGCAGTGAGAAGGGACAGTTTCAAGGCTACACCTTC
CASSEKGQFQGYTF
>TRBD1|TRBV15|TRBJ1-3|-
TGTGCCACCAGCAGAGATGCAAGGGACAGGGCTGGAAACACCATATATTTT
CATSRDARDRAGNTIYF
>TRBD1|TRBV5-1|TRBJ2-7|-
TGCGCCAGTTCCCATCCCGGGACAGGGGTCTACGAGCAGTACTTC
CASSHPGTGVYEQYF
>TRBD1|TRBV4-3|TRBJ1-6|-
TGCGCCAGCAGCCAAGATGAGACAGGGGGTTCACCCCTCCACTTT
CASSQDETGGSPLHF
>-|TRBV4-1|TRBJ2-1|-
TGCGCCAGCAGCCAAAGGGGGGGGGCGGGAGAGGTCCGGTATGAGCAGTTCTTC
CASSQRGGAGEVRYEQFF
>-|TRBV6-5|TRBJ2-2|-
TGTGCCAGCAGTTACAGGGGGAGCACCGGGGAGCTGTTTTTT
CASSYRGSTGELFF
>TRBD1|TRBV6-1|TRBJ1-5|few
TGTGCCAGCAGTGTAGGGACAGAGAATCAGCCCCAGCATTTT
CASSVGTENQPQHF
>-|TRBV19|TRBJ1-5|-
TGTGCCAGTAGTGCCGGTCAGCCCCAGCATTTT
CASSAGQPQHF
>-|TRBV27|TRBJ1-5|-
TGTGCCAGCAGTTTAAGGGGGTACAGTCAGCCCCAGCATTTT
CASSLRGYSQPQHF
>-|TRBV7-9|TRBJ1-3|-
TGTGCCAGCAGCAGCCAGGACAGAGCGAGGTTCCCTGGAAACACCATATATTTT
CASSSQDRARFPGNTIYF
>-|TRBV5-1|TRBJ2-7|-
TGCGCCAGCAGCACAACGCGGACAGTAAGCTCCTACGAGCAGTACTTC
CASSTTRTVSSYEQYF
>-|TRBV11-1|TRBJ2-5|once
TGTGCCAGCAGCGGGACGTCAGGGGCAGGAGAGACCCAGTACTTC
CASSGTSGAGETQYF
>-|TRBV6-1|TRBJ2-2|once
TGTGCCAGCAGTGATTGGGGGCCAAGCACCGGGGAGCTGTTTTTT
CASSDWGPSTGELFF
>TRBD1|TRBV29-1|TRBJ2-7|-
TGCAGTATTGAGCCGGGGGGGGAAGGAGGACAGGGGGCAATCAACGAGCAGTACTTC
CSIEPGGEGGQGAINEQYF
>-|TRBV4-1|TRBJ1-6|-
TGCGCCAGCAGCCAAGATCTAGCCGGAACTAATTCACCCCTCCACTTT
CASSQDLAGTNSPLHF
>-|TRBV7-7|TRBJ2-3|-
TGTGCCAGCAGCCCGAACCCAGGGATGTTGGCAGATACGCAGTATTTT
CASSPNPGMLADTQYF
>TRBD1|TRBV4-1|TRBJ2-7|-
TGCGCCAGCAGCCAGACAGGGAGTGGGTCCTACGAGCAGTACTTC
CASSQTGSGSYEQYF
>-|TRBV28|TRBJ2-5|-
TGTGCCAGCAGTTCCCAACTTCCCCACGAGGAGACCCAGTACTTC
CASSSQLPHEETQYF
>-|TRBV4-3|TRBJ1-1|-
TGCGCCAGCAGCCAAGAAATGCGCTTAGGGGGACGGTACACTGAAGCTTTCTTT
CASSQEMRLGGRYTEAFF
>-|TRBV4-1|TRBJ1-1|-
TGCGCCAGCAGCCAAGGTTTCGCGGCGAACACTGAAGCTTTCTTT
CASSQGFAANTEAFF
>-|TRBV14|TRBJ2-5|once
TGTGCCAGCAGCCAAGTTGGGGTAGGGGTAGAGACCCAGTACTTC
CASSQVGVGVETQYF
>-|TRBV7-9|TRBJ2-1|-
TGTGCCAGCAGCTTAGCGCAGGGTTTTTTGAATGAGCAGTTCTTC
CASSLAQGFLNEQFF
>-|TRBV19|TRBJ1-4|-
TGTGCCAGTAGTAGCATTTTAGACAGATTCGAACTTAATGCGGGAGAAAAACTGTTTTTT
CASSSILDRFELNAGEKLFF
>-|TRBV27|TRBJ1-5|-
TGTGCCAGCAGATCCCCAGAAACGTGGCATTTT
CASRSPETWHF
>TRBD2|TRBV4-1|TRBJ2-1|-
TGCGCCAGCAGCCACCAACGGACTAGCGGTTGGTATGATGAGCAGTTCTTC
CASSHQRTSGWYDEQFF
>-|TRBV5-4|TRBJ2-7|-
TGTGCCAGCAGCCAGGTCCAGGGTGGCACCTACGAGCAGTACTTC
CASSQVQGGTYEQYF
>TRBD2|TRBV7-3|TRBJ2-1|-
TGTGCCAGCAGCTTAACTAGCGGGGGCATCAATGAGCAGTTCTTC
CASSLTSGGINEQFF
>TRBD1|TRBV27|TRBJ2-7|-
TGTGCCAGCAGTTCCCTGCGGACAGGCGGGTCAACCTACGAGCAGTACTTC
CASSSLRTGGSTYEQYF
>-|TRBV10-3|TRBJ2-1|-
TGTGCCATCAGTGACAACAATGAGCAGTTCTTC
CAISDNNEQFF
>-|TRBV6-5|TRBJ2-7|-
TGTGCCAGCAGTTACAAGGGGATCAACGAGCAGTACTTC
CASSYKGINEQYF
>-|TRBV9|TRBJ1-4|-
TGTGCCAGCAGCGCCCTGGGGGGGGTGTCGCGAGAAAAACTGTTTTTT
CASSALGGVSREKLFF
>-|TRBV4-3|TRBJ2-2|-
TGCGCCAGCAGCCAAGTAAGGGGAGGAACCGGGGAGCTGTTTTTT
CASSQVRGGTGELFF
>TRBD1|TRBV15|TRBJ2-5|-
TGTGCCACCAGCAGAGATCTTCACGGACAGGGCCGAAGGGAGACCCAGTACTTC
CATSRDLHGQGRRETQYF
>TRBD1|TRBV10-3|TRBJ2-2|-
TGTGCCACCCTCCGGGACAGGAGTTACACCGGGGAGCTGTTTTTT
CATLRDRSYTGELFF
>-|TRBV11-2|TRBJ2-5|-
TGTGCCAGCAGCCTTCGGAGGGAGACCCAGTACTTC
CASSLRRETQYF
>TRBD1|TRBV13|TRBJ1-1|-
TGTGCCAGCAGCTTGGGACAGGGGATGAACACTGAAGCTTTCTTT
CASSLGQGMNTEAFF
>TRBD1|TRBV29-1|TRBJ2-1|-
TGCAGCGTTGAAGTCGGGACAGGGTCCAATGAGCAGTTCTTC
CSVEVGTGSNEQFF
>-|TRBV7-9|TRBJ2-1|-
TGTGCCAGCTACCCTCTCGTCTCTCCAGGGTCCTCCTACAATGAGCAGTTCTTC
CASYPLVSPGSSYNEQFF
>-|TRBV27|TRBJ2-1|-
TGTGCCAGCAGCCCCACCCGAGTCGATGAGCAGTTCTTC
CASSPTRVDEQFF